These T cell receptor beta chains were read from a single sample in a study of identical twins. TCRdb reprocessed the 5' RACE reads with MiXCR, giving one entry per CDR3 protein. The data contain 200,000 or so distinct CDR3 sequences, about a sixth of them singletons. These same data were also listed under a study on T cells expressing NK-cell markers.

The specimen sequenced was CD8+ T cells sorted from blood. The receptors were gathered from a woman under 30 in good health. The conserved cysteine and the conserved F or W are not part of the CDR3 here. The D gene is left open where the match is weak. Clone size is stated in some rows and not others, as once, few, many or a class when expanded.

TRBV6-1,TRBJ2-7,once,-,ASSEGSQVPYEQY
TRBV20-1,TRBJ2-1,few,TRBD1,SATGTGKDEQF
TRBV7-6,TRBJ2-3,-,-,ASSQNILLGTDTQY
TRBV25-1,TRBJ2-1,few,-,ASSEYGSEQF
TRBV12-3/TRBV12-4,TRBJ1-4,few,-,ASSPYANEKLF
TRBV20-1,TRBJ2-3,many,-,SARDEGRSTDTQY
TRBV12-3/TRBV12-4,TRBJ2-7,-,-,ASSPDGTDEQY
TRBV11-3,TRBJ2-1,few,TRBD1,ASSSGTGTYNEQF
TRBV7-9,TRBJ2-7,-,TRBD1,ASSLGQGLSEQY
TRBV12-3/TRBV12-4,TRBJ2-3,-,TRBD2,ASSLVGGTDTQY
TRBV6-2/TRBV6-3,TRBJ2-1,-,-,ASSWTFDSYNEQF
TRBV29-1,TRBJ2-5,few,-,SVGRAIRTQY
TRBV4-3,TRBJ2-1,few,-,ASSFVRSSYNEQF
TRBV4-3,TRBJ2-1,-,-,ASSQDRGYEQF
TRBV7-9,TRBJ1-5,many,-,ASSFRTDDSNQPQH
TRBV2,TRBJ1-1,few,TRBD1,ASEAGGTEAF
TRBV18,TRBJ1-5,few,-,ASSPSAGNQPQH
TRBV12-3/TRBV12-4,TRBJ2-7,many,-,ASSSDPYEQY
TRBV5-1,TRBJ2-7,-,-,ASSLDLNPSYEQY
TRBV7-8,TRBJ2-3,few,-,ASSLRFSTDTQY
TRBV4-3,TRBJ2-1,few,-,ASSQDRLAPNEQF
TRBV12-3/TRBV12-4,TRBJ1-2,few,-,ASTRTRFQYGYT
TRBV20-1,TRBJ1-5,few,TRBD1,SASDREYSNQPQH
TRBV10-2,TRBJ2-3,-,-,ASKHNPTDTQY
TRBV29-1,TRBJ2-7,-,-,SVSPTVFYEQY
TRBV10-2,TRBJ2-1,many,-,ASSEGGGSSYNEQF
TRBV30,TRBJ2-7,-,-,AWSVVAGINEQY
TRBV9,TRBJ1-5,-,-,ASSVGGWGNQPQH
TRBV5-1,TRBJ2-2,many,-,ASSLQGAGELF
TRBV10-3,TRBJ2-1,-,TRBD2,AIPQPRTSVTNEQF
TRBV4-1,TRBJ2-7,few,-,ASRKGVGTNYEQY
TRBV10-1,TRBJ1-1,few,-,ASSELQEGTEAF
TRBV12-3/TRBV12-4,TRBJ2-2,-,-,ASSKPGLNTRELF
TRBV7-9,TRBJ2-2,-,TRBD2,ASSAALAGVTGELF
TRBV27,TRBJ2-1,-,TRBD2,ASRHGTSHEQF
TRBV3-1,TRBJ2-1,-,-,ASSNSGTDSYNEQF
TRBV9,TRBJ2-7,few,TRBD1,ASSVGTDIDLEQY
TRBV25-1,TRBJ2-2,-,-,ASSSMDSPETGELF
TRBV7-6,TRBJ2-1,-,TRBD2,ASSLRIAGANSNEQF
TRBV5-6,TRBJ2-7,few,TRBD2,ASSWGSGLAGYEQY
TRBV19,TRBJ2-2,few,-,ASKLYSTNTGELF
TRBV9,TRBJ2-7,many,-,ASSVGQSYEQY
TRBV11-1,TRBJ2-2,-,-,ASSLPGGAFGLNTGELF
TRBV11-2,TRBJ1-6,-,-,ASTLGGASYNSPLH
TRBV6-5,TRBJ1-2,many,-,ASSYNPANYGYT
TRBV7-9,TRBJ2-7,-,-,ASSVPGSFSYEQY
TRBV2,TRBJ1-1,-,-,ASSDEGLEAF